One T cell receptor beta chain is described in this entry. No cognate antigen has been identified for it. No qualities accompany the bases; no much larger clone lies one base away. The CDR3, from cysteine to phenylalanine, totals 14 residues. Of all the DNA, just the CDR3 is kept, 42 bases in frame from base 1. The trim is 2 bases for V and 3 bases for J, with a gap of 8 bases between the germline ends. Libraries of naive CD8 T cells were built from approximately 20,000 to 1,000,000 sorted cells, with 10%, 30% or 50% of the purified RNA used. Naive CD8 T cells, defined as CD8+CD4-CCR7+CD45RA+, were FACS-sorted into RLT Plus buffer on a BD FACSAria II. To test detection sensitivity, Jurkat RNA equal to ten TCR copies was added to samples of roughly 18,000-1,100,000 naive CD8 T cells. Enrichment of CD8 T cells was performed with RosetteSep CD8+ T Cell Enrichment Cocktail and Ficoll-Paque, after which ACK red cell lysis was carried out.

This specimen belongs to a study of molecular identifiers for immune sequencing clone quantification (dated by TCRdb to 2017 to 2018). About the full investigation: For a replicate experiment, RNA from around 20,000 or 99,000 naive CD8 T cells was divided into five aliquots, of which four were sequenced. The study was a methods study using CD8 T cells to benchmark molecular-identifier clustering-based TCR repertoire sequencing (MIDCIRS) and TCR RNA copy counting.

Library preparation used PCR. Sequencing was carried out with an Illumina HiSeq 4000. Bulk TCR libraries were prepared as previously described, using TCR primers listed in Table S5. Total RNA was purified with the Qiagen AllPrep DNA/RNA kit. Before analysis, reads from multiple sequencing runs of one library were combined. The authors' pipeline ran thus. Reads were retained only if the reads had an exact TCR constant sequence, and the retained reads were trimmed to 150 nt and grouped according to their 12-nt molecular barcodes. Reads inside each barcode group were sub-clustered using a 15% Levenshtein threshold, and a quality-weighted consensus sequence was constructed for each RNA molecule. Non-functional sequences were filtered out, along with any lower-count sequence sitting one edit away from another sequence. Based on fitting two negative binomial distributions, any barcode sub-cluster with under 20% of the maximum read count was discarded. TCRdb reprocessed the public reads (quality trimming at Q25 with fastp, clone calling with MiXCR) and kept in-frame beta chains. CDR3 protein duplicates are merged, each entry listing the most common genes and DNA. None of the V and J calls come from the authors' own analysis; TCRdb made them. This sample gives about 640,000 distinct CDR3 sequences in total; about 20% of them show up just once. Of the sample, 0.75% to 0.95% is held by the ten largest clones.

The full study reports these points: In CMV-specific effector cells, over 99% of molecules were held by clones above 20 RNA copies, whereas under 1% of molecules were held by such clones in naive cells. When barcode sub-clustering was omitted, TCR diversity was inflated by chimeric consensus sequences, with chimeras reaching as high as 47%. Even against a background of some 1 million naive CD8 T cells, spiked-in Jurkat TCR RNA amounting to a single cell's worth was reported to be detectable. Modeling estimated approximately 3 recovered TCR RNA copies per cell, compared with about 10 by digital PCR, which implies 25% to 30% capture efficiency. Spiked-in Jurkat TCR RNA (10 copies' worth), which is not part of the donor repertoire, was contained in the naive libraries. Identical TCR molecules sharing a barcode could cause highly expanded clone sizes to be underestimated.

This TCR came from a human donor in good health. Some libraries in this study had Jurkat cell RNA spiked in. The rearrangement combines TRBV12-3 or TRBV12-4 with TRBJ1-5, with an unclear D gene assignment. Sequenced input: naive CD8+ T cells from blood, with Jurkat cell RNA spiked in. Taken with the paper, the label for cell subset or site translates to: FACS-sorted CD8+CD4-CCR7+CD45RA+ naive T cells. The CDR3 in this case is CASSLQSTNQPQHF. The DNA sequence is given as TGTGCCAGCAGTTTACAATCGACCAATCAGCCCCAGCATTTT.